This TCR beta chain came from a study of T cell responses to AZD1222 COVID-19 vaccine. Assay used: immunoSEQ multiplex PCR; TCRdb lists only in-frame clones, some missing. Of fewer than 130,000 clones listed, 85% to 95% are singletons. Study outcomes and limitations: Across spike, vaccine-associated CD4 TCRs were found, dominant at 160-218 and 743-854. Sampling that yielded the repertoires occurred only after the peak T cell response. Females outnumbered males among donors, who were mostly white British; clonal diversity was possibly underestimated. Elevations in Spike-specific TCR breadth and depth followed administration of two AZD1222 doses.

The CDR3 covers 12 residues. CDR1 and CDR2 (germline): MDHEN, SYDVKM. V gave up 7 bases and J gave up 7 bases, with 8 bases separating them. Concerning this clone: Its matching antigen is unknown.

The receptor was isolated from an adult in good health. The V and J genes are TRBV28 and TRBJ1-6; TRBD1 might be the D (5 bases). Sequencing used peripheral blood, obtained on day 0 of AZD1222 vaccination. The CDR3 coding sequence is TGTGCCAGCACTCGACAGAATTCACCCCTCCACTTT. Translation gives CASTRQNSPLHF.